The rows below give T cell receptor beta chains drawn from one sample of a study of technical replicates of blood from several donors. Here immunoSEQ multiplex PCR was the method, and the copy in TCRdb shows in-frame clones only, minus some. This repertoire shows 80,000 to 95,000 clones, 96% found once; its top ten account for about 0.3%. The material sequenced was T cells isolated from PBMCs. These receptors were collected from a human donor in good health. Both conserved end residues are part of each CDR3. Fields, in order: D gene, clone size, J gene, V gene, CDR3 DNA, CDR3 protein. D genes are given only for firm matches. For some rows the clone size is stated as once, few or many, or as a class when expanded; others skip it.

TRBD1,NA,TRBJ1-2,TRBV6-1,TGTGCCAGCAGTCTAGAGGGGGCGAACTATGGCTACACCTTC,CASSLEGANYGYTF
TRBD1,NA,TRBJ1-4,TRBV4-2,TGTGCCAGCAGCCAAGATCTAGACAGGGCTAATGAAAAACTGTTTTTT,CASSQDLDRANEKLFF
NA,NA,TRBJ2-7,TRBV29-1,TGCATCTTCAAACAGGGTAGGTGTCTTTGGGAGCAGTACTTC,CIFKQGRCLWEQYF
NA,NA,TRBJ2-7,TRBV27,TGTGCCAGCAGTTTTCTAGGCCTAGTTAATGGAGAGCAGTACTTC,CASSFLGLVNGEQYF
TRBD1,few,TRBJ2-2,TRBV28,TGTGCCAGCAGCTCCGGGACAGGGGATGTCGGGGAGCTGTTTTTT,CASSSGTGDVGELFF
NA,NA,TRBJ2-3,TRBV28,TGTGCCAGCAGTTTACCAGGGGTATCCACAGATACGCAGTATTTT,CASSLPGVSTDTQYF
NA,NA,TRBJ1-1,TRBV4-1,TGCGCCAGCAGCCAAGATGGTCTAGTAAGTACTGAAGCTTTCTTT,CASSQDGLVSTEAFF
NA,NA,TRBJ1-1,TRBV6-5,TGTGCCAGCAGTTACATCTCCGGGACTGGCACTGAAGCTTTCTTT,CASSYISGTGTEAFF
TRBD2,NA,TRBJ2-3,TRBV28,TGTGCCAGCAAGTTTACTAGCGGGAGTTCTTGGGCAGATACGCAGTATTTT,CASKFTSGSSWADTQYF
NA,NA,TRBJ2-5,TRBV7-2,TGTGCCAGCAGCTTACAATACAGCCTCGAGACCCAGTACTTC,CASSLQYSLETQYF
NA,once,TRBJ1-1,TRBV6-5,TGTGCCAGCACGAGGAACACTGAAGCTTTCTTT,CASTRNTEAFF
TRBD1,NA,TRBJ2-5,TRBV9,TGTGCCAGCAGCGTAAGCACAGGGGGTTCGCGGGAGACCCAGTACTTC,CASSVSTGGSRETQYF
NA,NA,TRBJ1-2,TRBV7-2,TGTGCCAGCAGCTCGTATCGGGGGGAGCACTATGGCTACACCTTC,CASSSYRGEHYGYTF
NA,NA,TRBJ2-7,TRBV10-3,TGTGCCATCAGTGTCGGAGGTGGCCAGTACTTC,CAISVGGGQYF
NA,NA,TRBJ1-2,TRBV12-1,TGTGCCAGCAGCTTTGGGCCCGGACAGGGTTTTCGGGGCTACACCTTC,CASSFGPGQGFRGYTF
TRBD1,NA,TRBJ2-7,TRBV28,TGTGCCAGCAGTATTATCCCGGGACAGAGCTCCTACGAGCAGTACTTC,CASSIIPGQSSYEQYF
TRBD2,NA,TRBJ2-1,TRBV5-4,TGTGCCAGCAGCCCACTAGGACTAGCGGGAGGACCCGTGGCCTACAATGAGCAGTTCTTC,CASSPLGLAGGPVAYNEQFF
TRBD2,NA,TRBJ2-1,TRBV30,TGTGCCTGGAGTTATGGGACTAAGAGTGAGCAGTTCTTC,CAWSYGTKSEQFF
NA,NA,TRBJ1-2,TRBV19,TGTGCCAGCTCACTAACAAGCTATGGCTACACCTTC,CASSLTSYGYTF
TRBD1,NA,TRBJ1-2,TRBV11-2,TGTGCCAGCAGGTCAACAGGTGGACAGGGAACGGCGGGAACCTTC,CASRSTGGQGTAGTF
TRBD2,NA,TRBJ2-1,TRBV28,TGTGCCAGCAGTAGCGGGAGCCACAATGAGCAGTTCTTC,CASSSGSHNEQFF
TRBD1,NA,TRBJ1-5,TRBV6-1,TGTGCCAGCAGTGAGGACAGGGAAGTTCAGCCCCAGCATTTT,CASSEDREVQPQHF
NA,NA,TRBJ2-7,TRBV28,TGTGCCAGCAGTCCGAACACCAACAGGGGAGGTAGATACGAGCAGTACTTC,CASSPNTNRGGRYEQYF
TRBD1,NA,TRBJ2-1,TRBV5-1,TGCGCCAGCAGCCCGGAGGGACAGGGAACGGTGAGGAATGAGCAGTTCTTC,CASSPEGQGTVRNEQFF
NA,NA,TRBJ1-1,TRBV7-9,TGTGCCAGCAGCTTCCCAGCTAGGAACACTGAAGCTTTCTTT,CASSFPARNTEAFF
TRBD2,NA,TRBJ2-1,TRBV28,TGTGCCAGCAGTTTATCTAGCGGGTACGCCTACAATGAGCAGTTCTTC,CASSLSSGYAYNEQFF
TRBD2,NA,TRBJ2-1,TRBV27,TGTGCCAGCAGTTTTTCGGGAGGGCAGAATGAGCAGTTCTTC,CASSFSGGQNEQFF
NA,NA,TRBJ2-7,TRBV10-3,TGTGCCACTAGTCCGTCGTCCTACGAGCAGTACTTC,CATSPSSYEQYF
TRBD1,NA,TRBJ2-1,TRBV5-4,TGTGCCAGCAGCTACGGGACAGGGGGCCGCGCGGAGCAGTTCTTC,CASSYGTGGRAEQFF
TRBD1,NA,TRBJ1-5,TRBV7-2,TGTGCCAGCAGCTTAGCAGGACAGGGGCCTAATCAGCCCCAGCATTTT,CASSLAGQGPNQPQHF
TRBD1,NA,TRBJ2-7,TRBV6-6,TGTGCCGGGGGACAGGGTTTCTACGAGCAGTACTTC,CAGGQGFYEQYF
NA,NA,TRBJ2-7,TRBV11-2,TGTGCCAGCAGCTTAGGCCTAAAATACGAGCAGTACTTC,CASSLGLKYEQYF
NA,NA,TRBJ1-1,TRBV7-2,TGTGCCAGCAGGAAAGATCCGGGTTTGAACACTGAAGCTTTCTTT,CASRKDPGLNTEAFF
TRBD2,NA,TRBJ2-7,TRBV7-2,TGTGCCAGCACTGGAGGAACTAGCGGGAGCGAGCAGTACTTC,CASTGGTSGSEQYF
TRBD2,NA,TRBJ2-2,TRBV5-1,TGCGCCAGCAGCTTTGGACTAGCGGGAGCCACCGGGGAGCTGTTTTTT,CASSFGLAGATGELFF
TRBD2,NA,TRBJ2-5,TRBV7-7,TGTGCTAGCAGCTTAGGTGAGCGGGAGACGGGAGAGACCCAGTACTTC,CASSLGERETGETQYF
TRBD1,NA,TRBJ1-5,TRBV27,TGTGCCAGCAGTCGGGGACAGGGGGAACAGCCCCAGCATTTT,CASSRGQGEQPQHF
NA,NA,TRBJ1-5,TRBV7-2,TGTGCCAGCAGCTTAGACGGAGGACAGCTTTACAATCAGCCCCAGCATTTT,CASSLDGGQLYNQPQHF
TRBD2,NA,TRBJ2-5,TRBV2,TGTGCCAGCAGTGAGGGCGGGGGAACCCTAGAGACCCAGTACTTC,CASSEGGGTLETQYF
NA,NA,TRBJ1-1,TRBV30,TGTGCCTGGAACGGGGGGCTTCCTGAAGCTTTCTTT,CAWNGGLPEAFF
NA,NA,TRBJ2-1,TRBV30,TGTGCCTGGAGTGTAGAGGACAATGAGCAGTTCTTC,CAWSVEDNEQFF
TRBD1,NA,TRBJ1-5,TRBV5-1,TGCGCCAGCAGCTTGGGGACAGGGTATAATCAGCCCCAGCATTTT,CASSLGTGYNQPQHF
NA,NA,TRBJ2-7,TRBV9,TGTGCCAGCAGCGTAGATGGGGCCACCTACGAGCAGTACTTC,CASSVDGATYEQYF
TRBD1,once,TRBJ2-3,TRBV19,TGTGCCAGTAAAGACTGGACAGGGGATACAGATACGCAGTATTTT,CASKDWTGDTDTQYF
NA,NA,TRBJ2-1,TRBV19,TGTGCCAGTAGCACTGACTGGATGGGGCAGTTCTTC,CASSTDWMGQFF
NA,NA,TRBJ1-1,TRBV14,TGTGCCAGCAGCCTAACCTGGCATGAGGGTACTGAAGCTTTCTTT,CASSLTWHEGTEAFF
NA,NA,TRBJ1-2,TRBV11-1,TGTGCCAGCAGCCCTAACACAGGGTCTAACTATGGCTACACCTTC,CASSPNTGSNYGYTF
TRBD1,NA,TRBJ2-5,TRBV9,TGTGCCAGCAGCTCAGAGGGGGCGGGCTGGCAAGAGACCCAGTACTTC,CASSSEGAGWQETQYF
NA,NA,TRBJ2-3,TRBV30,TGTGCCTGGAGTTTTACAGGGACAGATACGCAGTATTTT,CAWSFTGTDTQYF
TRBD1,NA,TRBJ1-2,TRBV28,TGTGCCAGCAGTTTGATAGACAGGGAGAATGGCTACACCTTC,CASSLIDRENGYTF
TRBD2,NA,TRBJ2-7,TRBV27,TGTGCCAGCAGTTTGTTAGCGGGAGGTTCCGAGCAGTACTTC,CASSLLAGGSEQYF
TRBD1,NA,TRBJ1-5,TRBV18,TGTGCCAGCTCACCAATACAGGGGAAGGGTCAGCCCCAGCATTTT,CASSPIQGKGQPQHF
NA,NA,TRBJ2-1,TRBV5-4,TGTGCCAGCAGCTTGGCCGAGAGAGGCAATGAGCAGTTCTTC,CASSLAERGNEQFF